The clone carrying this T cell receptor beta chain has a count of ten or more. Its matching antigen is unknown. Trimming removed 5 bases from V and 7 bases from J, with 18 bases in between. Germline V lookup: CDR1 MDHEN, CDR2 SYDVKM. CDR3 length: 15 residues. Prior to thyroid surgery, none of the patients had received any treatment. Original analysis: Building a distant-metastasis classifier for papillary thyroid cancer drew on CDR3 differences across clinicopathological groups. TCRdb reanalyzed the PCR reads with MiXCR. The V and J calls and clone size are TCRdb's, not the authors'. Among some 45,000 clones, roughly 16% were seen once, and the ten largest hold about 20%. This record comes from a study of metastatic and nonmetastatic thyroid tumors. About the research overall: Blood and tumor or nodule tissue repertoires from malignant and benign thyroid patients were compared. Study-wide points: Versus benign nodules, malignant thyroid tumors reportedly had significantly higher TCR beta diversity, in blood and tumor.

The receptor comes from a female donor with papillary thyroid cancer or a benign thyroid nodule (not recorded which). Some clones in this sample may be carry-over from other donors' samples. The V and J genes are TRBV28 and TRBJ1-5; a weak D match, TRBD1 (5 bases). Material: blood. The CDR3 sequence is CASSIYGARNQPQHF. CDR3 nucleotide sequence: TGTGCCAGCAGTATATATGGGGCCCGAAACCAGCCCCAGCATTTT.